Listed below are T cell receptor beta chains from one sample, sequenced in a study of siplizumab effects on memory and regulatory T cells. The data were produced by immunoSEQ multiplex PCR, yet TCRdb's version contains in-frame clones alone and is incomplete. Seen here are about 120,000 clones, around 93% observed once, and the top ten hold around 0.16%. The specimen sequenced was non-Treg CD4+ T cells sorted from blood. The origin of the receptors is a human donor in good health. CDR3s include the opening cysteine and the closing phenylalanine or tryptophan.

V	CDR3
TRBV18	CASSPPSANTIYF
TRBV7-2	CASSLTTGAGANVLTF
TRBV5-1	CASSLEGWDNQPQHF
TRBV5-5	CASSLEATVNTEAFF
TRBV4-2	CASSQLLYGESPLHF
TRBV19	CASRKVGGAKSAPYGLHF
TRBV11-1	CASSLDAIEAFF
TRBV13	CASSSIPHILRAGGVEAFF
TRBV29-1	CSAEDGWTGQETQYF
TRBV6-4	CASSEAGADTEAFF
TRBV25-1	CASSEFGTGPQHF
TRBV4-2	CASSPGTSGGASYNEQFF
TRBV9	CASSVVPTTSGGTNTGELFF
TRBV12-5	CASVEITGELFF
TRBV30	CGRRGREDNSPLHF
TRBV5-3	CASSTGTALWPQHF
TRBV5-1	CASSPGASNTEAFF
TRBV6-6	CASSGDFFTEAFF
TRBV18	CASSPGAGVSYEQYF
TRBV5-1	CASSLRSGGVSTDTQYF
TRBV30	CAWSVGLTGTEAFF
TRBV6-4	CARYRQAVRRDTQYF
TRBV7-2	CASSPGPGKTGANVLTF
TRBV2	CASRGDSSGNTIYF
TRBV6-5	CASSYSVSKDGYTF
TRBV6-1	CASSYGISYEQYF
TRBV6-1	CASSETGGGYGYTF
TRBV6-5	CASSTTGTGSSAQHF
TRBV10-3	CATHPGGGNIQYF
TRBV6-1	CASSVVGGSGELFF
TRBV18	CASSPGTGYNEQFF
TRBV7-2	CASSLARSGYTF
TRBV6-5	CASSSQGGGEAFF
TRBV12-5	CASRTSGSTDTQYF
TRBV5-1	CASSSSNYGYTF
TRBV18	CASSPSQETQYF
TRBV9	CASTGTGAYNEQFF
TRBV28	CASSGTGFYGHTF
TRBV28	CASRVRDGKNTGELFF
TRBV19	CASSMGQGGYGYTF
TRBV4-1	CASSQSRAGNIQYF
TRBV6-1	CASSEQGAWEQFF
TRBV2	CASSRQGAIVGELFF
TRBV11-2	CASSPGTTLTDTQYF
TRBV19	CASNSPAKETQYF
TRBV28	CASSSVDLYGEWGTEAFF
TRBV18	CASSNRVVFGAGGDNEQFF
TRBV21-1	CASSKVPLGQGEQYF
TRBV4-2	CASSRNTRRVGQETQYF
TRBV9	CASSVGGTGELFF
TRBV19	CASTPWGQVASTDTQYF
TRBV19	CASSMSNNRGLISNQPQHF
TRBV10-1	CASSGRGTGGNTGELFF
TRBV5-1	CASSGGLAGAITDTQYF
TRBV7-3	CASSPLGRGGFTEAFF
TRBV19	CASSNRFDYSTDTQYF
TRBV9	CASSLTAGTSGRPQHYNEQFF
TRBV9	CASSELGLAGATQYF
TRBV9	CASSPGGVGAGNTIYF
TRBV4-1	CASSQGQIGYTF